This T cell receptor (beta chain) was retrieved from a study of blood T cells in healthy people across ages. Findings and caveats of the study: Per million T cells, the diversity of TCR beta decreased roughly linearly as age advanced.

The CDR3 length is 14 residues. CDR1 SEHNR and CDR2 FQNEAQ come from the germline V gene (reference sequence). The sample, about 9.2 milliliters of peripheral blood, was drawn from each donor. As regards this clonotype: The antigen is undetermined.

Alongside a J-beta primer mix, a sample-barcoded 5' primer served in a second PCR lasting about 7 to 11 cycles. Each cDNA was tagged by a template-switch adaptor containing 12 random nucleotides. TCRdb redid the calling of the 5' RACE reads with MiXCR, one entry per CDR3 protein. The table shows about 1.4 million distinct CDR3 sequences, with roughly 64% occurring only once. The chain uses TRBV7-9 and TRBJ2-1; 11 bases align to TRBD2. The J call may be incorrect, as the DNA end agrees better with TRBJ2-7. Sequenced input: blood. The sequence came from a man between 18 and 29 years old in good health. The CDR3 nucleotides are TGTGCCAGCAGCACCACTAGCGGGGGATCTGAGCAGTACTTC. The encoded protein is CASSTTSGGSEQYF.